The 27 T cell receptor beta chains below all came from one sample that was sequenced in a study of T cells after yellow fever vaccination. TCRdb re-called the 5' RACE reads through MiXCR, storing one row per CDR3 protein. The repertoire consists of tens of thousands of distinct CDR3 sequences, with around 7.1% occurring once and the leading ten covering around 29%. This material consisted of CD8+ T cells sorted from PBMCs, taken approximately 11 days after the first yellow fever vaccination. The origin of the receptors is a man between 18 and 35 years old who received the YFV17D yellow fever vaccine.

In its sample, this clonotype was seen many times. This chain links TRBV24-1 with TRBJ1-2; no clear D. CDR1 and CDR2 from the germline V gene are KGHDR and SFDVKD. CDR3 length equals 16 residues. The V and J ends lost 4 bases and 6 bases respectively, with 20 bases between them. The CDR3 DNA reads TGTGCCACCAGTGACCAATACGCGACGGGGTTGGATGGCTACACCTTC. Translated, it gives CATSDQYATGLDGYTF.

This clonotype turned up a few times. V gene TRBV24-1 combines with J gene TRBJ2-6; TRBD1 matches at 9 bases. CDR1 is KGHDR, CDR2 SFDVKD, per germline. This CDR3 region has 20 residues. V lost 1 base to trimming and J lost 1 base; unmatched junction nucleotides: 10. In nucleotides, the CDR3 is TGTGCCACCAGTGATTTCTACAGGGGGCCGTCCCTTTCTGGGGCCAACGTCCTGACTTTC. This codes for CATSDFYRGPSLSGANVLTF.

The genes are TRBV5-1 and TRBJ1-1, with D hard to call. This CDR3 is built from 13 residues. From germline, CDR1 is SGHRS and CDR2 YFSETQ. The V and J ends lost 4 bases and 1 base respectively, with 8 bases between them. Written as DNA, the CDR3 is TGCGCCAGCAGCCACCAGAGGAACACTGAAGCTTTCTTT. It translates to CASSHQRNTEAFF.

A note on this clonotype: This may be a read error, as it is one base from a much larger clone. The chain is built from TRBV20-1 and TRBJ1-5; perhaps TRBD1 as D (6 bases). The CDR3 is made up of 16 amino acids. The germline gives CDR1 DFQATT, CDR2 SNEGSKA (reference sequence). CDR3 protein: CGARDTGWAENQPQHF. Written as DNA, the CDR3 is TGCGGTGCTAGAGATACAGGGTGGGCCGAAAATCAGCCCCAGCATTTT.

This clonotype has ten or more counts. The V call is TRBV2, the J call TRBJ2-2; TRBD2 matches 7 bases. The junction had 4 bases not matched to a gene; V was cut back by 6 bases and J by 0 bases. The CDR3 runs 15 residues. The V gene's germline CDR1 is SNHLY and CDR2 FYNNEI. The CDR3 protein is CASRGDYANTGELFF. For the CDR3, the DNA is TGTGCCAGCAGGGGGGACTACGCGAACACCGGGGAGCTGTTTTTT.

This clonotype was seen a handful of times. CDR3 amino acids: CATSGANVLTF. CDR3 nucleotide sequence: TGTGCCACCTCTGGGGCCAACGTCCTGACTTTC. This rearrangement joins TRBV6-2 or TRBV6-3 to TRBJ2-6; D is uncertain. The germline gives CDR1 MNHEY, CDR2 SVGEGT. V lost 10 bases and J 0 bases, leaving 1 base between the germline ends. The CDR3 covers 11 residues.

This clonotype has a handful of counts. The rearrangement uses TRBV28 and TRBJ1-6; maybe TRBD1 (5 bases). Looked up from germline, CDR1 is MDHEN and CDR2 is SYDVKM. The V end was cut by 5 bases, the J end by 6 bases, with 11 bases between. This CDR3 has 14 amino acids. CDR3 sequence reads: CASSTGTLNSPLHF. DNA of the CDR3: TGTGCCAGCAGTACCGGGACCCTTAATTCACCCCTCCACTTT.

This clonotype was detected a few times. The rearrangement uses TRBV4-1 and TRBJ1-1, with 9 bases fitting TRBD1. The CDR3 extends over 15 amino acids. V lost 6 bases to trimming and J lost 3 bases; unmatched junction nucleotides: 8. Germline V gene lookup returns CDR1 MGHRA and CDR2 YSYEKL. CDR3 sequence reads: CASRSRDREDTEAFF. In DNA, the CDR3 is TGCGCCAGCAGATCCCGGGACAGGGAGGACACTGAAGCTTTCTTT.

The rearrangement joins TRBV5-1 to TRBJ2-1; TRBD2 matches at 15 bases. Unmatched junction bases numbered 9, after V lost 4 bases and J lost 7 bases. The CDR3 contains 17 residues. Looked up from germline, CDR1 is SGHRS and CDR2 is YFSETQ. The CDR3, as DNA: TGCGCCAGCAGCCCTGGGAGAGGACTAGCGGGGGGGAATGAGCAGTTCTTC. It is translated as CASSPGRGLAGGNEQFF.

This clonotype has ten or more counts. CDR3 loop: CASSLLSTVGEETQYF. CDR3 DNA: TGTGCCAGCAGTTTATTGTCGACAGTGGGTGAAGAGACCCAGTACTTC. The chain is built from TRBV12-3 or TRBV12-4 and TRBJ2-5; tentatively, D is TRBD1 (5 bases). V shed 2 bases and J shed 3 bases, with 16 bases lying between them. The CDR3 consists of 16 residues.

The chain recombines TRBV5-6 with TRBJ1-2; D remains unclear. CDR3 length: 15 residues. CDR1 is SGHDT, CDR2 YYEEEE, per germline. The V end lost 5 bases, the J end lost 0 bases, and 14 bases lay between the germline ends. CDR3 sequence: CASSSGRGPNYGYTF. In DNA form, the CDR3 reads TGTGCCAGCAGTAGTGGACGCGGTCCTAACTATGGCTACACCTTC.

This clonotype was seen at least ten times. V is TRBV29-1 and J is TRBJ1-1; possibly TRBD1 for D (6 bases). V shed 1 base and J shed 4 bases, with 7 bases lying between them. The CDR3 has 12 residues. From germline, CDR1 is SQVTM and CDR2 ANQGSEA. The CDR3 DNA sequence: TGCAGCGTTGAAGTGGGGGCCACTGAAGCTTTCTTT. It codes for CSVEVGATEAFF.

This clonotype was detected only a few times. The chain has TRBV12-3 or TRBV12-4 and TRBJ2-3, with 12 bases matching TRBD2. The CDR3 runs to 15 residues. With V trimmed by 5 bases and J by 2 bases, 2 bases remained unmatched. The CDR3 nucleotides are TGTGCCAGCAGTCGGACTAGCGGGGTCACAGATACGCAGTATTTT. This sequence encodes CASSRTSGVTDTQYF.

V usage is TRBV7-9 and J usage is TRBJ1-2; no clear D gene. The CDR3 spans 12 residues. Germline lookup yields CDR1 SEHNR and CDR2 FQNEAQ (reference sequence). The V gene lost 6 bases and the J gene lost 8 bases, with 13 bases spanning the gap. The CDR3 loop is CASRQQTKGYTF. CDR3 sequence (DNA): TGTGCCAGCAGGCAACAGACGAAAGGCTACACCTTC.

This clonotype was counted ten times or more. The V call is TRBV11-2, the J call TRBJ1-1; perhaps TRBD1 as D (6 bases). The CDR3 spans 15 residues. With 3 bases removed from V and 4 bases from J, the gap between germline ends came to 15 bases. CDR1 and CDR2 from the germline V gene are SGHAT and FQNNGV. This CDR3 is CASSFHAGEGTEAFF. The CDR3 region has the DNA TGTGCCAGCAGCTTTCACGCAGGGGAGGGCACTGAAGCTTTCTTT. Full variable domain (outside the CDR3, taken from reference TRBV11-2 and TRBJ1-1): EAGVAQSPRYKIIEKRQSVAFWCNPISGHATLYWYQQILGQGPKLLIQFQNNGVVDDSQLPKDRFSAERLKGVDSTLKIQPAKLEDSAVYLCASSFHAGEGTEAFFGQGTRLTVV.

This clonotype was recorded many times. The chain combines TRBV5-6 with TRBJ1-5; the D gene is possibly TRBD1 (5 bases). CDR1 is SGHDT, CDR2 YYEEEE, per germline. V lost 2 bases and J 5 bases, leaving 8 bases between the germline ends. CDR3 length: 13 amino acids. The CDR3 is CASSFGTHQPQHF. DNA of the CDR3: TGTGCCAGCAGCTTCGGGACCCATCAGCCCCAGCATTTT.

This clonotype was detected ten times or more. The chain is built from TRBV7-9 and TRBJ2-5; TRBD2 matches 7 bases. This CDR3 is built from 15 residues. The germline V gene has CDR1 SEHNR and CDR2 FQNEAQ (reference sequence). The V gene end was trimmed by 2 bases and the J gene end by 2 bases; junction bases not matched to a gene: 5. The CDR3 DNA is TGTGCCAGCAGCTTACAGCGGGGTTGGCAAGAGACCCAGTACTTC. Protein: CASSLQRGWQETQYF.

This clonotype was observed at least ten times. The J gene is TRBJ1-5, the V gene TRBV7-9; 9 nucleotides align to TRBD1. The germline V gene encodes CDR1 SEHNR and CDR2 FQNEAQ (reference sequence). With 5 bases clipped from V and 6 bases from J, the junction kept 5 bases outside the gene matches. The CDR3 totals 14 residues. The DNA of the CDR3 is TGTGCCAGCAGCCAAACAGGGGGCGGTCAGCCCCAGCATTTT. Translated, it gives CASSQTGGGQPQHF.

This clonotype occurred many times. This chain joins TRBV15 and TRBJ2-5; D is perhaps TRBD2 (5 bases). The CDR3 is 15 amino acids. The germline V gene has CDR1 LNHNV and CDR2 YYDKDF (reference sequence). V was cut by 0 bases and J by 7 bases, with 15 bases left in between. The chain's CDR3 is CATSRDLGSIGTQYF. CDR3 coding DNA: TGTGCCACCAGCAGAGATCTTGGGAGCATCGGGACCCAGTACTTC. Supplemented by reference TRBV15 and TRBJ2-5, the full variable domain reads DAMVIQNPRYQVTQFGKPVTLSCSQTLNHNVMYWYQQKSSQAPKLLFHYYDKDFNNEADTPDNFQSRRPNTSFCFLDIRSPGLGDTAMYLCATSRDLGSIGTQYFGPGTRLLVL.

This clonotype was counted a few times. The chain uses TRBV12-3 or TRBV12-4 and TRBJ1-2, with TRBD1 as a possible D gene (6 bases). The CDR3 extends over 15 amino acids. Deletions cut 3 bases from V and 8 bases from J, with 19 bases between. The CDR3 is CASSFTQWGLEGYTF. As DNA, the CDR3 is TGTGCCAGCAGTTTTACCCAATGGGGGCTGGAGGGCTACACCTTC.

In its sample, this clonotype was seen many times. The CDR3: CASDGLRGWNYGYTF. CDR3 sequence (DNA): TGTGCCAGCGATGGGCTCAGGGGGTGGAACTATGGCTACACCTTC. This sequence joins TRBV12-3 or TRBV12-4 and TRBJ1-2, with 7 bases fitting TRBD1. V trimming: 8 bases; J trimming: 2 bases; junction bases outside the gene matches: 11. The CDR3 runs 15 residues.

This clonotype came up many times. This chain connects TRBV14 to TRBJ2-5; 7 nucleotides align to TRBD2. The CDR3 has 15 amino acids. The V and J ends lost 1 base and 5 bases, in that order; junction bases with no gene match: 7. The germline CDR1 and CDR2 sequences are SGHDN and FVKESK. CDR3 DNA sequence: TGTGCCAGCAGCCAAGTGCCAGCGGGGTTCGAGACCCAGTACTTC. It is translated as CASSQVPAGFETQYF.

This clonotype was observed at least ten times. V is TRBV20-1 and J is TRBJ2-3; D is unclear. This CDR3 has 15 amino acids. Germline V gene data show CDR1 as DFQATT and CDR2 as SNEGSKA (reference sequence). Trimming stripped 0 bases from V and 1 base from J, with 11 bases between. The CDR3 DNA reads TGCAGTGCTAGAGAAGGTCCGGCGGGCACAGATACGCAGTATTTT. It codes for CSAREGPAGTDTQYF.

This clonotype was recorded a few times. The chain combines TRBV4-1 with TRBJ2-1; D perhaps matches TRBD2 (5 bases). Germline V gene lookup returns CDR1 MGHRA and CDR2 YSYEKL. The CDR3 has 14 amino acids. The ends were cut back, 2 bases at V and 9 bases at J, with 14 bases in the middle. CDR3 sequence reads: CASSQQEGVIEQFF. For the CDR3, the DNA is TGCGCCAGCAGCCAACAAGAGGGAGTCATTGAGCAGTTCTTC.

This clonotype was recorded many times. The chain employs TRBV29-1 and TRBJ2-1; D not resolved. V lost 4 bases and J 1 base, leaving 14 bases between the germline ends. The CDR3 has 15 residues. CDR1 and CDR2 (germline): SQVTM, ANQGSEA. The CDR3 DNA reads as TGCAGCGTTGTAGGCCTCGCGTCGTCCTACAATGAGCAGTTCTTC. Encoded protein: CSVVGLASSYNEQFF.

Ten or more counts support this clonotype. The genes are TRBV5-1 and TRBJ2-3, with 11 bases fitting TRBD2. CDR1 and CDR2 (germline): SGHRS, YFSETQ. This CDR3 contains 16 residues. Losses at the gene ends were 2 bases for V and 0 bases for J; bases not matched to a gene: 2. CDR3 nucleotides: TGCGCCAGCAGCTTCCGACTAGCGGGGAGCACAGATACGCAGTATTTT. Amino acids: CASSFRLAGSTDTQYF.

This rearrangement joins TRBV7-9 to TRBJ2-7, with 11 bases lining up with TRBD2. Looked up from germline, CDR1 is SEHNR and CDR2 is FQNEAQ (reference sequence). J was trimmed by 3 bases and V by 1 base; bases with no gene match: 2. This CDR3 has 15 amino acids. The CDR3 nucleotides read TGTGCCAGCAGCTTAGTGGGACTAGCGGTCTACGAGCAGTACTTC. Its protein is CASSLVGLAVYEQYF.